The rows below give T cell receptor beta chains drawn from one sample of a study of blood T cell repertoires in COVID-19. Sequenced by immunoSEQ multiplex PCR; TCRdb stores in-frame clones only, minus some. The repertoire consists of 90,000 to 150,000 clones, with roughly 90% occurring once and the leading ten covering about 7.4%. Sequenced sample: peripheral blood. The source is a man between 70 and 80 years old who had recovered from COVID-19. CDR3s include the opening cysteine and the closing phenylalanine or tryptophan. The D gene is left open where the match is weak. Rows may omit the clone size; those that give it use once, few, many or a size class.

j_call d_call v_call clone_size cdr3_aa cdr3_nt
TRBJ1-2 NA TRBV18 NA CASSPPRTTLYGYTF TGTGCCAGCTCACCACCCAGGACAACGCTCTATGGCTACACCTTC
TRBJ1-1 NA TRBV4-1 NA CASSQESVLTPPYEAFF TGCGCCAGCAGCCAAGAATCAGTTCTTACACCTCCATATGAAGCTTTCTTT
TRBJ1-1 TRBD1 TRBV9 once CASSVDGQGWTEAFF TGTGCCAGCAGCGTAGATGGACAGGGGTGGACTGAAGCTTTCTTT
TRBJ2-5 TRBD2 TRBV3-1/TRBV3-2 NA CASSYGLAGGQETQYF TGTGCCAGCAGCTATGGACTAGCGGGGGGGCAAGAGACCCAGTACTTC
TRBJ2-3 TRBD2 TRBV30 NA CAWSWLAGVADTQYF TGTGCCTGGAGTTGGCTAGCGGGAGTAGCAGATACGCAGTATTTT
TRBJ2-7 TRBD2 TRBV3-1/TRBV3-2 NA CASSQGTSGNPYEQYF TGTGCCAGCAGCCAAGGGACTAGCGGCAACCCCTACGAGCAGTACTTC
TRBJ2-1 NA TRBV10-1 NA CASSESTGYNEQFF TGCGCCAGCAGTGAGTCGACAGGCTACAATGAGCAGTTCTTC
TRBJ1-5 NA TRBV7-8 NA CASSLQGSQPQHF TGTGCCAGCAGCTTGCAGGGATCTCAGCCCCAGCATTTT
TRBJ1-1 NA TRBV5-1 NA CASSDGTHTEAFF TGCGCCAGCAGCGATGGCACGCACACTGAAGCTTTCTTT
TRBJ1-6 TRBD1 TRBV4-1 NA CASSLDRPRAPLHF TGCGCCAGCAGCCTGGACAGGCCGAGGGCACCCCTCCACTTT
TRBJ1-5 NA TRBV19 once CASTLGGGLYQPQHF TGTGCCAGTACCCTGGGGGGGGGCCTCTATCAGCCCCAGCATTTT
TRBJ1-2 TRBD1 TRBV28 NA CASRPLMDRLDGYTF TGTGCCAGCAGGCCCCTTATGGACAGGCTGGATGGCTACACCTTC
TRBJ2-7 TRBD2 TRBV7-2 NA CASSGPRRLAEQSYEQYF TGTGCCAGCAGCGGGCCCCGAAGACTAGCGGAGCAATCCTACGAGCAGTACTTC
TRBJ1-5 NA TRBV7-9 NA CASSLNRGNQPQHF TGTGCCAGCAGCTTAAACAGGGGCAATCAGCCCCAGCATTTT
TRBJ2-3 NA TRBV7-8 NA CASSYTGDTDTQYF TGTGCCAGCAGCTACACGGGGGACACAGATACGCAGTATTTT
TRBJ1-2 NA TRBV6-2/TRBV6-3 NA CASSWDAGTPNYGYTF TGTGCCAGCAGTTGGGATGCCGGGACACCCAACTATGGCTACACCTTC
TRBJ2-7 TRBD1 TRBV5-4 NA CASSSGQGYYEQYF TGTGCCAGCAGCTCCGGACAGGGATATTACGAGCAGTACTTC
TRBJ2-2 NA TRBV28 NA CASRSRLPRAGELFF TGTGCCAGCAGATCGCGACTACCCCGGGCCGGGGAGCTGTTTTTT
TRBJ1-2 NA TRBV9 NA CASSVTGNSRNHGYTF TGTGCCAGCAGCGTAACAGGGAACTCTCGGAATCATGGCTACACCTTC
TRBJ2-7 NA TRBV29-1 NA CSVGDNTYEQYF TGCAGCGTAGGCGACAACACCTACGAGCAGTACTTC
TRBJ1-3 NA TRBV7-8 NA CASSSTRGNTIYF TGTGCCAGCAGCTCAACCAGGGGAAACACCATATATTTT
TRBJ1-2 NA TRBV7-9 NA CASSEASTGRYGYTF TGTGCCAGCAGCGAAGCATCGACAGGACGCTATGGCTACACCTTC
TRBJ2-2 NA TRBV7-2 NA CASSLGRGLDTGELFF TGTGCCAGCAGCTTGGGCAGGGGATTGGACACCGGGGAGCTGTTTTTT
TRBJ2-7 TRBD2 TRBV5-6 NA CASSLLNSGGAGYSYEQYF TGTGCCAGCAGCTTACTTAATAGCGGGGGGGCCGGTTATTCCTACGAGCAGTACTTC
TRBJ1-1 TRBD1 TRBV5-8 few CASTDRGSTEAFF TGTGCCAGCACCGACAGGGGATCCACTGAAGCTTTCTTT
TRBJ1-1 NA TRBV23-1 NA CASSQFRRAFF TGCGCCAGCAGTCAATTCCGGCGGGCTTTCTTT
TRBJ2-7 TRBD2 TRBV18 NA CASSPIPASGSYEQYF TGTGCCAGCTCACCCATCCCCGCTAGCGGGTCCTACGAGCAGTACTTC
TRBJ2-5 TRBD1 TRBV19 once CASSIRGETQYF TGTGCCAGTAGTATCAGGGGGGAGACCCAGTACTTC
TRBJ2-5 NA TRBV19 once CASSFNTGQETQYF TGTGCCAGTAGTTTTAACACGGGCCAAGAGACCCAGTACTTC
TRBJ2-3 NA TRBV2 NA CASTKEGAGGGTDTQYF TGTGCCAGCACCAAAGAGGGGGCGGGAGGCGGCACAGATACGCAGTATTTT
TRBJ1-1 NA TRBV20-1 NA CSARLGTGAFF TGCAGTGCCAGGCTGGGGACTGGGGCTTTCTTT
TRBJ1-6 NA TRBV28 once CASSLPGSSYNSPLHF TGTGCCAGCAGTTTGCCGGGAAGCTCCTATAATTCACCCCTCCACTTT
TRBJ2-1 TRBD1 TRBV7-8 NA CASSRGQGIYNEQFF TGTGCCAGCAGCCGAGGACAGGGGATTTACAATGAGCAGTTCTTC
TRBJ1-2 NA TRBV28 once CASSLDTYGYTF TGTGCCAGCAGTCTCGACACCTATGGCTACACCTTC
TRBJ1-2 NA TRBV7-9 few CASSLGQFNYGYTF TGTGCCAGCAGCTTAGGCCAGTTTAACTATGGCTACACCTTC
TRBJ2-7 TRBD2 TRBV7-2 NA CATSRAGAYEQYF TGTGCCACCTCCAGGGCGGGAGCCTACGAGCAGTACTTC
TRBJ2-1 NA TRBV4-3 NA CASSQDSWREQFF TGCGCCAGCAGCCAAGATAGCTGGAGGGAGCAGTTCTTC
TRBJ1-1 NA TRBV3-1/TRBV3-2 NA CASSQNPRGEAFF TGTGCCAGCAGCCAAAACCCCAGAGGGGAAGCTTTCTTT
TRBJ2-7 NA TRBV4-3 NA CASSQVGQYEQYF TGCGCCAGCAGCCAAGTGGGCCAGTACGAGCAGTACTTC
TRBJ2-1 TRBD2 TRBV27 once CASSGGEGQRLRGVNEQFF TGTGCCAGCAGTGGGGGGGAGGGCCAAAGGCTGAGGGGAGTCAATGAGCAGTTCTTC
TRBJ2-7 TRBD1 TRBV27 NA CASSLRTGTRAYEQYF TGTGCCAGCAGTCTCAGGACAGGGACAAGGGCCTACGAGCAGTACTTC
TRBJ1-1 NA TRBV3-1/TRBV3-2 few CASSHQGSTEAFF TGTGCCAGCAGCCACCAGGGGTCCACTGAAGCTTTCTTT
TRBJ1-2 TRBD1 TRBV2 NA CASSTGTGGNYGYTF TGTGCCAGCAGTACCGGGACAGGGGGCAACTATGGCTACACCTTC
TRBJ1-2 TRBD1 TRBV3-1/TRBV3-2 NA CASSDRDRGNGYTF TGTGCCAGCAGCGACCGGGACAGGGGAAATGGCTACACCTTC
TRBJ2-5 NA TRBV9 NA CASSLDGGVETQYF TGTGCCAGCAGCCTCGACGGGGGAGTGGAGACCCAGTACTTC
TRBJ2-5 TRBD1 TRBV5-1 NA CASSLVTDRVTQYF TGCGCCAGCAGCTTGGTCACAGACAGGGTCACCCAGTACTTC
TRBJ1-1 TRBD1 TRBV23-1 NA CASSPQGEVNENTEAFF TGCGCCAGCAGTCCCCAGGGGGAGGTAAATGAGAACACTGAAGCTTTCTTT
TRBJ1-3 NA TRBV5-1 NA CASRPTGSGNTIYF TGCGCCAGCAGACCTACAGGCTCTGGAAACACCATATATTTT